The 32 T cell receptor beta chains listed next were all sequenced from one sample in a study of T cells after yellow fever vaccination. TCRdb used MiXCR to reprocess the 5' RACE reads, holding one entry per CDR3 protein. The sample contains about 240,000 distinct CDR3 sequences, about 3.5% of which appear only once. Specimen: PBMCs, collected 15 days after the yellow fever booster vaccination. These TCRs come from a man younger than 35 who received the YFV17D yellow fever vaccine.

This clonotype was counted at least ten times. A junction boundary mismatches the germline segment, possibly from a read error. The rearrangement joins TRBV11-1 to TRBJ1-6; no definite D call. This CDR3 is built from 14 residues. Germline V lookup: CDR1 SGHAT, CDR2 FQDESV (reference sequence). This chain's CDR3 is CASRSPTYNSPLHF. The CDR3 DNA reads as TGTGCCAGCAGATCACCAACCTACAATTCACCCCTCCACTTT.

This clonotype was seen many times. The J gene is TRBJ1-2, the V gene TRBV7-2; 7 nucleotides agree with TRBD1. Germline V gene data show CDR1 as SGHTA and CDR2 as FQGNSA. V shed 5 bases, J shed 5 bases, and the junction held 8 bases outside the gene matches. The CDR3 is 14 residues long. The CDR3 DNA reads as TGTGCCAGCAGCCGGACAGGTGCTGAGTATGGCTACACCTTC. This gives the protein CASSRTGAEYGYTF.

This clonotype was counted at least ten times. CDR3 protein: CAVRVGNTGELFF. CDR3 coding DNA: TGTGCCGTACGGGTAGGGAACACCGGGGAGCTGTTTTTT. This chain connects TRBV6-5 to TRBJ2-2; D is uncertain. This CDR3 is built from 13 residues. The V end was cut by 11 bases, the J end by 1 base, with 11 bases between. Germline-derived CDR1 and CDR2 are MNHEY and SVGAGI.

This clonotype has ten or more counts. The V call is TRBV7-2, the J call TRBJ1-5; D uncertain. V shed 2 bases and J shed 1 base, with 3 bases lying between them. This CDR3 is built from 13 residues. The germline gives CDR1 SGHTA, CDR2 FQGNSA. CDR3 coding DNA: TGTGCCAGCAGCTTATGGAGCAATCAGCCCCAGCATTTT. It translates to CASSLWSNQPQHF.

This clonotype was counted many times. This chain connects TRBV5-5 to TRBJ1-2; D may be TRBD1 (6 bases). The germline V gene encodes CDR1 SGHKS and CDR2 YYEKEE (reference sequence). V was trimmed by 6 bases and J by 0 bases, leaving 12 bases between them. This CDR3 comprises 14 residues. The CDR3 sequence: CASTSDSPNYGYTF. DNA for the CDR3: TGTGCCAGCACTTCGGACAGCCCTAACTATGGCTACACCTTC.

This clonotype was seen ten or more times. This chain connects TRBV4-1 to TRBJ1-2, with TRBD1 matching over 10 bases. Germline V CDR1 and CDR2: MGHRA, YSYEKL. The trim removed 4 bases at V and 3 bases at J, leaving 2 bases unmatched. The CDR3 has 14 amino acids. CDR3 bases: TGCGCCAGCAGCCCAGGACAGGGGGACTATGGCTACACCTTC. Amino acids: CASSPGQGDYGYTF.

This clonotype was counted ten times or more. In DNA, the CDR3 is TGTGCCAGCAGCGAACTAGCGGGGGGATCAGAGACCCAGTACTTC. This sequence encodes CASSELAGGSETQYF. The chain carries TRBV6-1 and TRBJ2-5; 12 nucleotides match TRBD2. This CDR3 contains 15 residues. The junction had 6 bases not matched to a gene; V was cut back by 6 bases and J by 4 bases. Germline values: CDR1 MNHNS, CDR2 SASEGT.

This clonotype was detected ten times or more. CDR3 bases: TGTGCCAGCAGCCCATCAAGCGGGGGGGCAGACGATGAGCAGTTCTTC. Encoded protein: CASSPSSGGADDEQFF. This chain connects TRBV5-8 to TRBJ2-1; TRBD2 aligns across 10 bases. CDR1 SGHTS and CDR2 YDEGEE come from the germline V gene. This CDR3 is 16 amino acids long. V shed 4 bases and J 8 bases; nucleotides not matched to a gene: 12.

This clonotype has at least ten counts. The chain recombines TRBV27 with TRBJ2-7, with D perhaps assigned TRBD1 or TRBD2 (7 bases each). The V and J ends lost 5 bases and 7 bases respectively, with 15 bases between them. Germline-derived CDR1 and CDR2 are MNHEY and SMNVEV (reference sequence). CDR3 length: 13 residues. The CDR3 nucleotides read TGTGCCAGCAGTCCAGGGGGGGTGAGAGAGCAGTACGTC. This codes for CASSPGGVREQYV.

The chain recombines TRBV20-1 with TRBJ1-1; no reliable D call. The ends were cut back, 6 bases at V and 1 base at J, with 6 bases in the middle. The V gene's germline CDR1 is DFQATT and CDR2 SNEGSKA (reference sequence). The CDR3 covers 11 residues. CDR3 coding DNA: TGCAGTGCCCCTGGGAACACTGAAGCTTTCTTT. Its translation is CSAPGNTEAFF.

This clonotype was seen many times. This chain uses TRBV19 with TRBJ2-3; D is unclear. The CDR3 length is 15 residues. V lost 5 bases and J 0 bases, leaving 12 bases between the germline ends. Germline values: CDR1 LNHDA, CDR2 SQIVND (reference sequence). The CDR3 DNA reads TGTGCCAGTAGTGGCACAGAGGCTAGCACAGATACGCAGTATTTT. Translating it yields CASSGTEASTDTQYF.

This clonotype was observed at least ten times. CDR3 sequence: CASSFDGGYEQYF. CDR3 in DNA: TGTGCCAGCAGCTTCGACGGAGGCTACGAGCAGTACTTC. This rearrangement joins TRBV7-9 to TRBJ2-7; possible D gene TRBD2, 5 bases. There are 13 residues in the CDR3. Germline CDR1 SEHNR, CDR2 FQNEAQ (reference sequence). V was cut by 3 bases and J by 3 bases, with 9 bases left in between.

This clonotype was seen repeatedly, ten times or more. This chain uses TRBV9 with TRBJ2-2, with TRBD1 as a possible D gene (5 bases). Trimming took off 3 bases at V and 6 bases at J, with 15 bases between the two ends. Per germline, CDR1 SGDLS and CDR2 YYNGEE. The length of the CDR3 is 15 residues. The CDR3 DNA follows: TGTGCCAGCAGCGGCACCCCAGGGATGGCCGGGGAGCTGTTTTTT. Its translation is CASSGTPGMAGELFF. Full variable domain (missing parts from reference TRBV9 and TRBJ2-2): DSGVTQTPKHLITATGQRVTLRCSPRSGDLSVYWYQQSLDQGLQFLIQYYNGEERAKGNILERFSAQQFPDLHSELNLSSLELGDSALYFCASSGTPGMAGELFFGEGSRLTVL.

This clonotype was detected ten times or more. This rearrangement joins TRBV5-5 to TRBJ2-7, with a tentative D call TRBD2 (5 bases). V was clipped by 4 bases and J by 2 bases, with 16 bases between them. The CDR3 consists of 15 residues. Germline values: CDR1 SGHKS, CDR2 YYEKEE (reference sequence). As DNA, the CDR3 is TGTGCCAGCAGCATGATTACGTCCGGGACCTACGAGCAGTACTTC. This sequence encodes CASSMITSGTYEQYF.

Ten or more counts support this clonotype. Written as DNA, the CDR3 is TGTGCCAGCAGCCAAGATAGGAGTCAGCCCCAGCATTTT. Translated, it gives CASSQDRSQPQHF. J is TRBJ1-5 and V is TRBV3-1; D is undetermined. The germline gives CDR1 LGHDT, CDR2 YNNKEL (reference sequence). The CDR3 has 13 amino acids. V lost 0 bases to trimming and J lost 6 bases, with 6 bases between them.

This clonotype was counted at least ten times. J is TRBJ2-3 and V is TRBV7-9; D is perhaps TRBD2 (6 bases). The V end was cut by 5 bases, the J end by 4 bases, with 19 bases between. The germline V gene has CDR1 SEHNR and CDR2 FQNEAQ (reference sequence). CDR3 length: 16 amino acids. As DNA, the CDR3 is TGTGCCAGCAGCGGGGACCTAGCGCCCCGAGCAGATACGCAGTATTTT. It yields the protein CASSGDLAPRADTQYF.

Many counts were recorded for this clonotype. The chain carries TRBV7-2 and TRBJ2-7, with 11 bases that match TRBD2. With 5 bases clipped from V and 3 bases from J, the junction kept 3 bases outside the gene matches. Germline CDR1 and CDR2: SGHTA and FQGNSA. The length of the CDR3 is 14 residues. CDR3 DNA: TGTGCCAGCAGCACTAGCGGGGGAGGCTACGAGCAGTACTTC. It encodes CASSTSGGGYEQYF.

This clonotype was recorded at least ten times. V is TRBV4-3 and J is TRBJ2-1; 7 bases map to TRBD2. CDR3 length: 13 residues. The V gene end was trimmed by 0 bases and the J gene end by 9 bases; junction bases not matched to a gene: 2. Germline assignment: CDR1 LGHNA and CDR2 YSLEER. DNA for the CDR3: TGCGCCAGCAGCCAAGAATGGGGGGGTGAGCAGTTCTTC. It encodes CASSQEWGGEQFF.

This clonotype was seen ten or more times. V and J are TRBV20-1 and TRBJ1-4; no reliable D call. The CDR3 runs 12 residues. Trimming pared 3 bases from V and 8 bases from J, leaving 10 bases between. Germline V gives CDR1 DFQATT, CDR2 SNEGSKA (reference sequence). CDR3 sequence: CSASRGEEKLFF. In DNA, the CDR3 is TGCAGTGCTAGTAGAGGTGAAGAAAAACTGTTTTTT.

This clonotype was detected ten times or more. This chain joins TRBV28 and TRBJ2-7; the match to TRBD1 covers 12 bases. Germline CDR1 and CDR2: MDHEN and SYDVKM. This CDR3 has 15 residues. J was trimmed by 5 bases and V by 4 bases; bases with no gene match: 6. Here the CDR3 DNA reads TGTGCCAGCAGTTATCCCGGGACAGGGGGCCACGAGCAGTACTTC. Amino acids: CASSYPGTGGHEQYF. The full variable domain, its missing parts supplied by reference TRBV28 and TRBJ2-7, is DVKVTQSSRYLVKRTGEKVFLECVQDMDHENMFWYRQDPGLGLRLIYFSYDVKMKEKGDIPEGYSVSREKKERFSLILESASTNQTSMYLCASSYPGTGGHEQYFGPGTRLTVT.

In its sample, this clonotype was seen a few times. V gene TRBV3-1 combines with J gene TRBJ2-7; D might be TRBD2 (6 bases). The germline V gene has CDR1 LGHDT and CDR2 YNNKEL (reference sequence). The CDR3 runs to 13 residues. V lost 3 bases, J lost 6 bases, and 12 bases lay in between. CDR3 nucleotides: TGTGCCAGCAGCCAGCGCGGGGCCTCCGAGCAGTACTTC. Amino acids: CASSQRGASEQYF.

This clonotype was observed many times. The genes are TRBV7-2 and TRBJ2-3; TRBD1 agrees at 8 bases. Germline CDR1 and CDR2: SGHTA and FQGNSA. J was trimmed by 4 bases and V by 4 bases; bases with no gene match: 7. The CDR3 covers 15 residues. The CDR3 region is CASSSVAGGPDTQYF. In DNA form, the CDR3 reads TGTGCCAGCAGCTCCGTGGCAGGGGGCCCAGATACGCAGTATTTT. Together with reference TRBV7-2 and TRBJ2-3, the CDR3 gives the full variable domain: GAGVSQSPSNKVTEKGKDVELRCDPISGHTALYWYRQSLGQGLEFLIYFQGNSAPDKSGLPSDRFSAERTGGSVSTLTIQRTQQEDSAVYLCASSSVAGGPDTQYFGPGTRLTVL.

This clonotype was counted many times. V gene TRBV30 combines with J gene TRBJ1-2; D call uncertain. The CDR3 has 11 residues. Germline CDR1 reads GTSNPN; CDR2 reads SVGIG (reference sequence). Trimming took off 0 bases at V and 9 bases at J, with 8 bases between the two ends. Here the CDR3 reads CAWSVLGSYTF. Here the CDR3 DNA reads TGTGCCTGGAGTGTTCTAGGGAGCTACACCTTC.

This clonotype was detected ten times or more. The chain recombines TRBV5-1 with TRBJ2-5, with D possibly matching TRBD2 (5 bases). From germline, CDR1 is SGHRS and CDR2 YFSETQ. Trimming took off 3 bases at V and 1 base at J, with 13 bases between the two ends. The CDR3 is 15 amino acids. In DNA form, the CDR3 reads TGCGCCAGCAGCTACGGACTGGCTTTCCAAGAGACCCAGTACTTC. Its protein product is CASSYGLAFQETQYF.

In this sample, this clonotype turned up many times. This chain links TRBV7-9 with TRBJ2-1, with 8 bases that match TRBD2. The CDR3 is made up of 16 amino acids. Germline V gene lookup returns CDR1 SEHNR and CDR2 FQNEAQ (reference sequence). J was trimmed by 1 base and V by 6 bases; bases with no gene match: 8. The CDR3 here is CASSERGGSSYNEQFF. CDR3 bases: TGTGCCAGCAGTGAACGCGGGGGGAGTTCCTACAATGAGCAGTTCTTC.

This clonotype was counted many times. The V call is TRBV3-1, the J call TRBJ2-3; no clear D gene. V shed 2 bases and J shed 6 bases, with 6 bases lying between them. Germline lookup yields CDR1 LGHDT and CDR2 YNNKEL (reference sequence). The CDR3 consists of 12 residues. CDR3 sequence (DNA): TGTGCCAGCAGCCAATTTGGGGATACGCAGTATTTT. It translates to CASSQFGDTQYF.

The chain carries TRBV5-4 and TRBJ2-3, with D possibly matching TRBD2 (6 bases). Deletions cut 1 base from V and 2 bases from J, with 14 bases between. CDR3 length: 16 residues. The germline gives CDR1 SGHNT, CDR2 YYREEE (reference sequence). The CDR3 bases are TGTGCCAGCAGCTTGATTGGCGGGGCCGACACAGATACGCAGTATTTT. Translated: CASSLIGGADTDTQYF.

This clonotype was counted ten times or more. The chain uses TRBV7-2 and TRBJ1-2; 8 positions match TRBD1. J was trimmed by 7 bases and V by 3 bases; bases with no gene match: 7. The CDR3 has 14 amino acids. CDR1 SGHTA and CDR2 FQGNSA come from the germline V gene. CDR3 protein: CASSFAAGGSGYTF. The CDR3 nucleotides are TGTGCCAGCAGCTTCGCAGCAGGGGGCTCTGGCTACACCTTC. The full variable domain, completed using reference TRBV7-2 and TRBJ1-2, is GAGVSQSPSNKVTEKGKDVELRCDPISGHTALYWYRQSLGQGLEFLIYFQGNSAPDKSGLPSDRFSAERTGGSVSTLTIQRTQQEDSAVYLCASSFAAGGSGYTFGSGTRLTVV.

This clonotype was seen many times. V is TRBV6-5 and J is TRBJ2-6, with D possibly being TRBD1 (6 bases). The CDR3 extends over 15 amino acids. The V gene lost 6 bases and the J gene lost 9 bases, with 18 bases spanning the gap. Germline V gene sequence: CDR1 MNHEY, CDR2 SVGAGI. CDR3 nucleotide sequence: TGTGCCAGCAGCAGAAAGCCGGGACACCTCAACGTCCTGACTTTC. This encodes CASSRKPGHLNVLTF.

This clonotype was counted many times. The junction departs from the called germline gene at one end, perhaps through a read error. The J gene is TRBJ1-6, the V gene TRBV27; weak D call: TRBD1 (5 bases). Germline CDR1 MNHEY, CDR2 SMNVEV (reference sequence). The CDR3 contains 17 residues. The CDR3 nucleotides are TGTGCCAGCAGTATATCCGTCGGGGGAGCCGATAATTCACCCCTCCACTTT. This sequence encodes CASSISVGGADNSPLHF.

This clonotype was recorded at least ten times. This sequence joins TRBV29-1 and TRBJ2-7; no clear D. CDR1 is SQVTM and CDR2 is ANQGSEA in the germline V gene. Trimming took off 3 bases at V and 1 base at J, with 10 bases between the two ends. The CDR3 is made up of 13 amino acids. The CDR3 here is CSVEDDRSYEQYF. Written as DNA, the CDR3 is TGCAGCGTTGAGGACGATAGGTCCTACGAGCAGTACTTC.

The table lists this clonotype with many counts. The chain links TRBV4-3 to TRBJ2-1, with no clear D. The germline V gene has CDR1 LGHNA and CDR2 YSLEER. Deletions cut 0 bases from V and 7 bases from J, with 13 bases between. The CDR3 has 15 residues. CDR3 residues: CASSQESDLTNEQFF. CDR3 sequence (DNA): TGCGCCAGCAGCCAAGAATCCGACTTGACGAATGAGCAGTTCTTC.